This TCR beta chain was sequenced during a study of vaccination and CD4 T cells after COVID-19. Turning to the study itself: Overlapping spike peptides of SARS-CoV-2, HCoV-NL63, HCoV-OC43 and HCoV-229E were used, and cells were stimulated with them. As control conditions, cultures were given either a CEFX pool serving as positive control, an HIV-1 Nef pool, or no peptide at all.

This clonotype was recorded once. Antigen unknown. The germline gives CDR1 LNHDA, CDR2 SQIVND (reference sequence). Trimming took 3 bases from V and 1 from J; bases not matched to a gene: 8. The CDR3 sequence is 16 residues long. CD4+ T cells that had been cultured provided DNA sequenced with the Oncomine TCR Beta short-read assay. TCRdb itself ran the PCR reads through MiXCR, one entry per CDR3 protein. The sample lists approximately 25,000 distinct CDR3 sequences; about 56% were seen once. Noted treatment: approximately nine-day PBMC culture with coronavirus spike peptide pools or control peptides (ViraFEST assay). ViraFEST used peptide pools to expand antigen-specific T cells before TCR sequencing. Positive PCR tests were logged from March through December 2020, ahead of US Alpha, Beta and Delta variants.

This sequence joins TRBV19 and TRBJ1-1, with 7 positions matching TRBD1. The sequenced material came from CD4+ T cells from blood, cultured in vitro. The sequence came from a human donor who had recovered from COVID-19. This CDR3 reads CASSILRTGANTEAFF. The CDR3 region has the DNA TGTGCCAGTAGTATCCTCCGGACAGGTGCGAACACTGAAGCTTTCTTT.